These T cell receptor beta chains were read from a single sample in a study of blood T cell repertoires in COVID-19. Generated by immunoSEQ multiplex PCR, the TCRdb table keeps only in-frame clones and is missing some. Of about 430,000 clones listed, 70% to 90% are singletons. Sequencing was carried out using PBMCs or T cells enriched from blood (not recorded which). The receptors shown here come from a young woman who had been exposed to COVID-19. The CDR3 runs from the conserved cysteine through the conserved F or W. A D gene is named only where the DNA matches it firmly. Only part of the rows carry a size: once, few, many, or a class if the clone is expanded.

D,size,V,J,CDR3,DNA
-,once,TRBV18,TRBJ2-7,CASSPPNEGAYEQYF,TGTGCCAGCTCACCCCCGAACGAGGGGGCCTACGAGCAGTACTTC
-,few,TRBV24-1,TRBJ2-1,CATSDTVGRGRNEQFF,TGTGCCACCAGTGATACCGTGGGGCGGGGGCGCAATGAGCAGTTCTTC
-,-,TRBV27,TRBJ2-5,CASSLQTGSLGPQYF,TGTGCCAGCAGTTTACAGACAGGCTCTTTGGGTCCCCAGTACTTC
-,-,TRBV4-1,TRBJ2-1,CASSQGASYNEQFF,TGCGCCAGCAGCCAGGGGGCGAGCTACAATGAGCAGTTCTTC
-,-,TRBV28,TRBJ1-6,CASRQSSSYNSPLHF,TGTGCCAGCCGACAGTCTAGCTCCTATAATTCACCCCTCCACTTT
TRBD2,-,TRBV10-3,TRBJ2-1,CAIALAGGGEQFF,TGTGCCATTGCCCTAGCGGGGGGCGGTGAGCAGTTCTTC
TRBD1,-,TRBV29-1,TRBJ2-6,CSVARDRGPGANVLTF,TGCAGCGTCGCTCGGGACAGGGGGCCTGGGGCCAACGTCCTGACTTTC
-,once,TRBV21-1,TRBJ2-2,CASSKRRSGLEDWGENTGELFF,TGTGCCAGCAGCAAAAGGCGGAGTGGACTAGAAGACTGGGGCGAGAACACCGGGGAGCTGTTTTTT
-,once,TRBV7-8,TRBJ1-3,CASSPRPLHTIYF,TGTGCCAGCAGCCCTAGACCTCTTCACACCATATATTTT
TRBD1,-,TRBV27,TRBJ1-6,CASKTGTGGSYNSPLHF,TGTGCCAGTAAGACCGGGACAGGGGGCTCCTATAATTCACCCCTCCACTTT
TRBD2,-,TRBV6-5,TRBJ2-5,CASSYVAGTETQYF,TGTGCCAGCAGTTACGTAGCGGGGACGGAGACCCAGTACTTC
-,-,TRBV5-1,TRBJ2-3,CASSSPSDPSTDTQYF,TGCGCCAGCAGCTCCCCTAGCGACCCTAGCACAGATACGCAGTATTTT
-,-,TRBV10-3,TRBJ2-7,CAISESVQIYEQYF,TGTGCCATCAGTGAGTCGGTTCAGATATACGAGCAGTACTTC
TRBD2,-,TRBV3-1/TRBV3-2,TRBJ2-1,CASSQSSGRIHNEQFF,TGTGCCAGCAGCCAGTCTAGCGGGAGAATCCACAATGAGCAGTTCTTC
-,-,TRBV3-1/TRBV3-2,TRBJ2-4,CASSQDGGLAKNIQYF,TGTGCCAGCAGCCAAGATGGGGGCCTAGCCAAAAACATTCAGTACTTC
-,-,TRBV2,TRBJ2-7,CASSGTTYEQYF,TGTGCCAGCAGTGGTACTACCTACGAGCAGTACTTC
TRBD1,-,TRBV28,TRBJ1-1,CASSNRDRAFF,TGTGCCAGCAGCAACCGGGACAGGGCTTTCTTT
-,-,TRBV13,TRBJ2-7,CASSLGRDSNEQYF,TGTGCCAGCAGCTTAGGCAGGGATAGTAACGAGCAGTACTTC
TRBD2,-,TRBV7-2,TRBJ2-2,CASSLAGLAGNGGELFF,TGTGCCAGCAGCTTAGCGGGACTAGCGGGGAATGGCGGGGAGCTGTTTTTT
TRBD1,-,TRBV11-1,TRBJ2-1,CASSLGGQEFYNEQFF,TGTGCCAGCAGCTTGGGGGGACAGGAGTTCTACAATGAGCAGTTCTTC
-,-,TRBV10-3,TRBJ1-1,CAISDLPGTSDTEAFF,TGTGCCATCAGTGACTTACCCGGGACAAGCGACACTGAAGCTTTCTTT
-,-,TRBV19,TRBJ1-1,CASSLRTEAFF,TGTGCCAGTAGTTTGCGCACTGAAGCTTTCTTT
-,once,TRBV2,TRBJ1-2,CASLGGRGYTF,TGTGCCAGCCTGGGAGGGAGGGGCTACACCTTC
TRBD1,-,TRBV28,TRBJ1-1,CASSPPTGGGNTEAFF,TGTGCCAGCAGCCCTCCGACAGGGGGAGGTAACACTGAAGCTTTCTTT
-,-,TRBV19,TRBJ1-5,CASRAQGGQPQHF,TGTGCCAGTAGAGCACAGGGTGGTCAGCCCCAGCATTTT
TRBD1,once,TRBV28,TRBJ2-1,CASSEGQFNEQFF,TGTGCCAGCAGTGAGGGACAGTTCAATGAGCAGTTCTTC
-,-,TRBV7-9,TRBJ1-2,CASSPSPGTSNYTF,TGTGCCAGCAGCCCAAGCCCCGGGACATCTAACTACACCTTC
TRBD2,-,TRBV3-1/TRBV3-2,TRBJ2-3,CASSQGGLKGNTQYF,TGTGCCAGCAGCCAAGGGGGACTAAAGGGGAATACGCAGTATTTT
-,-,TRBV23-1,TRBJ1-6,CASSLPGIPLNSPLHF,TGCGCCAGCAGTCTCCCAGGGATCCCTCTTAATTCACCCCTCCACTTT
TRBD2,-,TRBV28,TRBJ2-3,CASIPPGSGPPEVSTDTQYF,TGTGCCAGCATTCCCCCGGGTAGCGGGCCTCCTGAAGTTAGCACAGATACGCAGTATTTT
TRBD2,few,TRBV5-4,TRBJ2-2,CASSFPGLNTGELFF,TGTGCCAGCAGCTTTCCGGGACTAAACACCGGGGAGCTGTTTTTT
-,-,TRBV30,TRBJ1-3,CAWSPGGTGNTIYF,TGTGCCTGGAGTCCCGGGGGTACTGGAAACACCATATATTTT
TRBD1,-,TRBV3-1/TRBV3-2,TRBJ2-7,CASSHLGTATYEQYF,TGTGCCAGCAGCCATTTAGGGACAGCCACCTACGAGCAGTACTTC
-,-,TRBV3-1/TRBV3-2,TRBJ1-6,CASSQGNRDSNSPLHF,TGTGCCAGCAGCCAGGGGAACAGGGATTCTAATTCACCCCTCCACTTT
-,-,TRBV5-6,TRBJ1-5,CASSLATTFNQPQHF,TGTGCCAGCAGCTTAGCCACCACGTTCAATCAGCCCCAGCATTTT
TRBD1,once,TRBV27,TRBJ2-3,CASSSPGTGLHTDTQYF,TGTGCCAGCAGTTCACCCGGGACAGGGCTTCACACAGATACGCAGTATTTT